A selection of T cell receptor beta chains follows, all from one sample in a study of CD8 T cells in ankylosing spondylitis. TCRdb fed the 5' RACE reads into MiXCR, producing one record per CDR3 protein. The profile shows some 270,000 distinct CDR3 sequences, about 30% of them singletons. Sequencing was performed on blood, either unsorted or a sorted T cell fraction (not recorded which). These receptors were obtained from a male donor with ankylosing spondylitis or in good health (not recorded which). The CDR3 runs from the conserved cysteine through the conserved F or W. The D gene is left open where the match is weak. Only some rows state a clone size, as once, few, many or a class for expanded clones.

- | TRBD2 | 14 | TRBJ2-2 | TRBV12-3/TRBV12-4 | CASSPGGNTGELFF | TGTGCCAGCAGCCCGGGGGGGAACACCGGGGAGCTGTTTTTT
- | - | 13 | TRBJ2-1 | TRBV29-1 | CSANPRDWDEQFF | TGCAGCGCCAATCCACGCGATTGGGATGAGCAGTTCTTC
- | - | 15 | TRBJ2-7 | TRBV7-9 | CASSPPGLSDYEQYF | TGTGCCAGCAGCCCGCCTGGACTATCGGACTACGAGCAGTACTTC
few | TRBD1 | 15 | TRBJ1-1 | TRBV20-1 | CSASGTGGGHTEAFF | TGCAGTGCTAGCGGGACAGGGGGCGGGCACACTGAAGCTTTCTTT
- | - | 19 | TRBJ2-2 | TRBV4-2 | CASSQDGGSGLGEAGELFF | TGTGCCAGCAGCCAAGATGGGGGTAGTGGGCTAGGGGAGGCCGGGGAGCTGTTTTTT
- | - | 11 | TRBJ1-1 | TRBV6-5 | CASSSLAEAFF | TGTGCCAGCAGTTCCCTGGCTGAAGCTTTCTTT
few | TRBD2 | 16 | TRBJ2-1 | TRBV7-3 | CASSPGGAGGLNEQFF | TGTGCCAGCAGCCCAGGCGGAGCGGGGGGGCTCAATGAGCAGTTCTTC
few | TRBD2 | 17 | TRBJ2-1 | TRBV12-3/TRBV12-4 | CASSLLTLAGGYNEQFF | TGTGCCAGCAGTCTATTAACTCTAGCGGGGGGCTACAATGAGCAGTTCTTC
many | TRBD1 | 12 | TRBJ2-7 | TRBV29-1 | CSVGQVGYEQYF | TGCAGCGTCGGACAGGTTGGCTACGAGCAGTACTTC
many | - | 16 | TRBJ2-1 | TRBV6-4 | CASSDSEASSYNEQFF | TGTGCCAGCAGTGACTCGGAGGCGAGCTCCTACAATGAGCAGTTCTTC
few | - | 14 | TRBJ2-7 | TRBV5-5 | CASSLLGAAYEQYF | TGTGCCAGCAGCTTGCTGGGGGCTGCGTACGAGCAGTACTTC
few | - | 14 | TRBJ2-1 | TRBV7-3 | CASTLGTTYNEQFF | TGTGCCAGCACCCTCGGGACCACATACAATGAGCAGTTCTTC
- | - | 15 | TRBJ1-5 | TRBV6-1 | CASTIYYGSNQPQHF | TGTGCCAGCACCATTTATTACGGTAGCAATCAGCCCCAGCATTTT
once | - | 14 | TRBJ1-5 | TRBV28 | CASRGSGINQPQHF | TGTGCCAGCCGGGGTTCGGGCATTAATCAGCCCCAGCATTTT
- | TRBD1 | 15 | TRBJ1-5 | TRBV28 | CASSQQGLGNQPQHF | TGTGCCAGCAGTCAACAGGGGTTGGGAAATCAGCCCCAGCATTTT
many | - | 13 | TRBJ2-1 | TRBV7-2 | CASSFMRGHEQFF | TGTGCCAGCAGCTTTATGCGCGGGCATGAGCAGTTCTTC
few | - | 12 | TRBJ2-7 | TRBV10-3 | CAINADGNEQYF | TGTGCCATCAACGCGGACGGGAACGAGCAGTACTTC
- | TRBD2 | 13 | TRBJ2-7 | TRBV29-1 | CSGTSGGGYEQYF | TGCAGCGGCACTAGCGGGGGGGGATACGAGCAGTACTTC
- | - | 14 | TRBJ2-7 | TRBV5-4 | CASSLEGVTYEQYF | TGTGCCAGCAGCTTGGAGGGCGTTACCTACGAGCAGTACTTC
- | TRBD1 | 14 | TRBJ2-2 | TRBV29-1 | CSVTDRVNTGELFF | TGCAGCGTTACCGACAGGGTGAACACCGGGGAGCTGTTTTTT
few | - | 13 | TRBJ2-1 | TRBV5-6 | CASRISGRDEQFF | TGTGCCAGCAGGATCAGTGGCAGGGATGAGCAGTTCTTC
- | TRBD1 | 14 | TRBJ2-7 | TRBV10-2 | CASSERTGAYEQYF | TGCGCCAGCAGTGAGCGGACAGGGGCCTACGAGCAGTACTTC
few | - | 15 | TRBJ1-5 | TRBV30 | CAWSVRGGSNQPQHF | TGTGCCTGGAGTGTACGGGGGGGTAGCAATCAGCCCCAGCATTTT
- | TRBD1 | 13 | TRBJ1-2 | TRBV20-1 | CSARRDRVEGYTF | TGCAGTGCTAGGAGGGACAGGGTCGAGGGCTACACCTTC
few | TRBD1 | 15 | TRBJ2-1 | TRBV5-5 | CASSRGQGAGNEQFF | TGTGCCAGCAGTCGCGGACAGGGGGCTGGCAATGAGCAGTTCTTC
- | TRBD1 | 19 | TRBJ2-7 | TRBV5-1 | CASSSGILIRQGIPYEQYF | TGCGCCAGCAGCTCCGGTATCCTTATTCGACAGGGGATACCCTACGAGCAGTACTTC
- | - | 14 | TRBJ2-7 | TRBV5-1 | CASSLRSGPYEQYF | TGCGCCAGCAGCTTGAGAAGTGGTCCCTACGAGCAGTACTTC
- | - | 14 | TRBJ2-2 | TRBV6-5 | CASSYVGGAGELFF | TGTGCCAGCAGTTACGTAGGTGGGGCCGGGGAGCTGTTTTTT
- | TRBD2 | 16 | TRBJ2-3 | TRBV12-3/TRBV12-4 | CASTSSGGASTDTQYF | TGTGCCAGCACCTCTAGCGGGGGGGCTAGCACAGATACGCAGTATTTT
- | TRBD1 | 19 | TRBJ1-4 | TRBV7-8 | CASSLVGGPTTATNEKLFF | TGTGCCAGCAGCTTAGTAGGGGGCCCCACGACTGCAACTAATGAAAAACTGTTTTTT
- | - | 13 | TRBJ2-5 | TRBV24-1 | CATSLGAQETQYF | TGTGCCACCAGCCTGGGAGCACAAGAGACCCAGTACTTC
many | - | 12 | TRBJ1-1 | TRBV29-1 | CSVWALNTEAFF | TGCAGCGTTTGGGCACTGAACACTGAAGCTTTCTTT
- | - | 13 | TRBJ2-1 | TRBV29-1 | CSVRERSYNEQFF | TGCAGCGTCAGGGAACGCTCCTACAATGAGCAGTTCTTC
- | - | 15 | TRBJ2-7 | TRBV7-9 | CASSLATDSSYEQYF | TGTGCCAGCAGCTTAGCCACTGACAGTTCCTACGAGCAGTACTTC
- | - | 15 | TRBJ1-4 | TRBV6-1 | CASRGPGDGREKLFF | TGTGCCAGCAGGGGGCCGGGAGACGGACGTGAAAAACTGTTTTTT
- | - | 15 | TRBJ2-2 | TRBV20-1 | CSASAPAARPGELFF | TGCAGTGCTAGCGCCCCAGCGGCCAGACCCGGGGAGCTGTTTTTT
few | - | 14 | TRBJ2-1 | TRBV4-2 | CASSSDRGPNEQFF | TGTGCCAGCAGCTCGGATAGGGGCCCCAATGAGCAGTTCTTC
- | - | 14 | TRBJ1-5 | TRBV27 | CASSYRNSNQPQHF | TGTGCCAGCAGCTACCGGAATAGCAATCAGCCCCAGCATTTT